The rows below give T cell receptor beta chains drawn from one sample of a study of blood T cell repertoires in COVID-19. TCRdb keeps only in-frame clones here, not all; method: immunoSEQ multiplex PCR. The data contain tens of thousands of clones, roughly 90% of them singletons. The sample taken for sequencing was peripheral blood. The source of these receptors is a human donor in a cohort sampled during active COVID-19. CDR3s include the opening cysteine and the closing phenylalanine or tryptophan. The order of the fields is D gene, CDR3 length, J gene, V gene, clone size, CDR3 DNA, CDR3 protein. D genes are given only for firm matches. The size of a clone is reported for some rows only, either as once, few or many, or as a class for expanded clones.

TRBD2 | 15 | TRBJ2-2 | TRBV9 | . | TGTGCCAGCAGCGAGAGCGGGAGCTGGGCCGGGGAGCTGTTTTTT | CASSESGSWAGELFF
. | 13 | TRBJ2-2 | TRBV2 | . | TGTGCCAGCAAGCGACTCGGAACCGGGGAGCTGTTTTTT | CASKRLGTGELFF
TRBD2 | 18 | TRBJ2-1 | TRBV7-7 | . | TGTGCTAGCAGCTCCTTGACTAGCGGGGGCCCCCAGGAGGATGAGCAGTTCTTC | CASSSLTSGGPQEDEQFF
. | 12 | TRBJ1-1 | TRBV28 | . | TGTGCCACCTTCGGACAGAACACTGAAGCTTTCTTT | CATFGQNTEAFF
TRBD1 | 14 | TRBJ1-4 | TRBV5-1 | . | TGCGCCAGCAGCTGGCTGGACAGGGGCGAAAAACTGTTTTTT | CASSWLDRGEKLFF
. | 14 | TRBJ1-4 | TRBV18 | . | TGTGCCAGCTCACGTCCAGGTACCCAGGAAAAACTGTTTTTT | CASSRPGTQEKLFF
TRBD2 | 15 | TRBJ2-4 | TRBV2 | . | TGTGCCAGCAAGCTAGCGGCTGGAGCCAAAAACATTCAGTACTTC | CASKLAAGAKNIQYF
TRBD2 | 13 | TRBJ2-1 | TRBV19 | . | TGTGCCAGTAGCTTTAGCGGGATTAATGAGCAGTTCTTC | CASSFSGINEQFF
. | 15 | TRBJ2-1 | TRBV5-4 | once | TGTGCCAGCAGCCGAGCGCGAAACTCCTACAATGAGCAGTTCTTC | CASSRARNSYNEQFF
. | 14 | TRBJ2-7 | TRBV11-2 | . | TGTGCCAGCAGCTCCCAGACAGGTAGGAACGAGCAGTACTTC | CASSSQTGRNEQYF
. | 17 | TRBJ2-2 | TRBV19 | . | TGTGCCAGTAGTATTCGGGGCCTCGGGAGCGACACCGGGGAGCTGTTTTTT | CASSIRGLGSDTGELFF
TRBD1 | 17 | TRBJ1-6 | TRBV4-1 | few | TGCGCCAGCAGCCACAGGACAGGGAGAGATGGTAATTCACCCCTCCACTTT | CASSHRTGRDGNSPLHF
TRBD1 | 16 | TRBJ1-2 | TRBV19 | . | TGTGCCACTTCCCGACCCACAGGGGGCAGGGTGCATGGCTACACCTTC | CATSRPTGGRVHGYTF
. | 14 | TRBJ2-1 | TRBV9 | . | TGTGCCAGCAGCCCGCACCTGACAGATAATGAGCAGTTCTTC | CASSPHLTDNEQFF
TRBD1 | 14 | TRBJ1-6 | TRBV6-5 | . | TGTGCCAGCAACCACAGGGGTGATAATTCACCCCTCCACTTT | CASNHRGDNSPLHF
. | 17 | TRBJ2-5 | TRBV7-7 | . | TGTGCTAGCAGCTTAGGGGGGTTGCAGGGGTCACAAGAGACCCAGTACTTC | CASSLGGLQGSQETQYF
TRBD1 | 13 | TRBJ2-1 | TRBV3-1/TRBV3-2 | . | TGTGCCAGCAGCCATCTACAGGGGAGTGAGCAGTTCTTC | CASSHLQGSEQFF
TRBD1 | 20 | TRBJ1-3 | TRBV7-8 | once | TGTGCCAGCAGCTCCATTTTACGACAGGGGGATCCAAACTCTGGAAACACCATATATTTT | CASSSILRQGDPNSGNTIYF
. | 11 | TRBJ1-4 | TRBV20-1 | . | TGCAGTGCTAGCCTCTTAGAAAAACTGTTTTTT | CSASLLEKLFF
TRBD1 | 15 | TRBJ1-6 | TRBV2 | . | TGTGCCAGCAGGGACCGGGACAGGGGGAATTCACCCCTCCACTTT | CASRDRDRGNSPLHF
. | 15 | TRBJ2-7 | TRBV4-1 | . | TGCGCCAGCAGCCAAGATTGGGCTCCCGTCTACGAGCAGTACTTC | CASSQDWAPVYEQYF
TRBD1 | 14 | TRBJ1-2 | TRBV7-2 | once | TGTGCCAGCAGCTCCGGACAGGGAGTCTATGGCTACACCTTC | CASSSGQGVYGYTF
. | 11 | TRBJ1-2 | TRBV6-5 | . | TGTGCCAGCACCGGTAGTCCCGGCTACACCTTC | CASTGSPGYTF
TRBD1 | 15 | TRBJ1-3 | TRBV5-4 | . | TGTGCCAGCACAATACAGGGGCCTCAAAGAAACACCATATATTTT | CASTIQGPQRNTIYF
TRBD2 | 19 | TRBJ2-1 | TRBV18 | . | TGTGCCAGCTCACCACCGGGACTAGCGGGAGGGGGGACCTACAATGAGCAGTTCTTC | CASSPPGLAGGGTYNEQFF
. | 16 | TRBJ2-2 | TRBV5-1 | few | TGCGCCAGCAGCTTGGCCGGGGCAGGGGACATCGGGGAGCTGTTTTTT | CASSLAGAGDIGELFF
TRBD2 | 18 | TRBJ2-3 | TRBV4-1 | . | TGCGCCAGCAGCCAAGGTCTAATAGCGGGAGGATCCGGGGATACGCAGTATTTT | CASSQGLIAGGSGDTQYF
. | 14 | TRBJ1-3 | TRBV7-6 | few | TGTGCCAGCATGAGTGACACCTCTGGAAACACCATATATTTT | CASMSDTSGNTIYF
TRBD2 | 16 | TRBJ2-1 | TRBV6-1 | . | TGTGCCAGCAGTGCCCCTAGCGGGGGGGCCGACAATGAGCAGTTCTTC | CASSAPSGGADNEQFF
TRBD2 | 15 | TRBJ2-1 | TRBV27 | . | TGTGCCAGCAGTTTAGTGGGACTAGCGGGCTTAGAGCAGTTCTTC | CASSLVGLAGLEQFF
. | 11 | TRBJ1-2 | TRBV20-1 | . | TGCAGTGCTAGAGACCTGTATGGCTACACCTTC | CSARDLYGYTF
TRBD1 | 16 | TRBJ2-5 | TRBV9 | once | TGTGCCAGCAGCGTAGGGGCAGGGGGTACGCAAGAGACCCAGTACTTC | CASSVGAGGTQETQYF
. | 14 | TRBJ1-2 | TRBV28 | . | TGTGCCAGCACTTCGGTGGGGCACGGCTATGGCTACACCTTC | CASTSVGHGYGYTF
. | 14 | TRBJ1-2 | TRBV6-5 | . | TGTGCCAGCAGCCCAGATCAAGATAACTATGGCTACACCTTC | CASSPDQDNYGYTF
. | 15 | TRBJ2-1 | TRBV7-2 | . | TGTGCCAGCAGCCAAGAGGTGGAGACCTACAATGAGCAGTTCTTC | CASSQEVETYNEQFF
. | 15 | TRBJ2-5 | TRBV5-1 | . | TGCGCCAGCAGCCAAGGACATTCTGGGCAAGAGACCCAGTACTTC | CASSQGHSGQETQYF
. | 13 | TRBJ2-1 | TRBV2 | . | TGTGCCAGCAGTGAAGGGACTGCGAATGAGCAGTTCTTC | CASSEGTANEQFF